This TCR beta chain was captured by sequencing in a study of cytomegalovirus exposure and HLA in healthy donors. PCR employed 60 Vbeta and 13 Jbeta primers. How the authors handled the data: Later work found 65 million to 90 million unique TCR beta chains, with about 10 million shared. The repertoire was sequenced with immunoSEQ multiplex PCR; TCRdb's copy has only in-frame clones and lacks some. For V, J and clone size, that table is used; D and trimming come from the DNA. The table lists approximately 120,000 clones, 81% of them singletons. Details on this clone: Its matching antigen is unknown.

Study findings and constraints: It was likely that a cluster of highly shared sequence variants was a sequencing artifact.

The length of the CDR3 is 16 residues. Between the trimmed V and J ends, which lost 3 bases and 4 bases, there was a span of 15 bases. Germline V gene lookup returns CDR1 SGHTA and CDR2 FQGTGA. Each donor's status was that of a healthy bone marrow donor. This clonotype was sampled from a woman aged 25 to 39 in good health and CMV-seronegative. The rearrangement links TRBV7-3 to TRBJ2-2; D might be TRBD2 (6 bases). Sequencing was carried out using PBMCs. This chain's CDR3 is CASSFIGSGSTGELFF. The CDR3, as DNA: TGTGCCAGCAGCTTTATAGGTAGCGGATCCACCGGGGAGCTGTTTTTT.